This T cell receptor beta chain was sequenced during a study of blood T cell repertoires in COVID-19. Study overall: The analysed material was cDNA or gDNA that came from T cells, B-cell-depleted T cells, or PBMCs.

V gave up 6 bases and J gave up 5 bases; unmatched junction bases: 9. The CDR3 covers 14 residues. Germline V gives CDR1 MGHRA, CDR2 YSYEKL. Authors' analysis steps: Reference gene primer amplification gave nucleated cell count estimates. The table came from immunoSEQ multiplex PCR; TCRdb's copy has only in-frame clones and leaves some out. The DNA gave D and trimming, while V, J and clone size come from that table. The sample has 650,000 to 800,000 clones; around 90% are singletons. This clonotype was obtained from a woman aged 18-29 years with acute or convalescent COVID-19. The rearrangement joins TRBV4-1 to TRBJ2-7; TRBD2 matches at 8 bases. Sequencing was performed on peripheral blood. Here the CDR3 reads CASRQPGTRDEQYF. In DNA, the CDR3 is TGCGCCAGCAGGCAGCCCGGGACTAGAGACGAGCAGTACTTC.